Sequencing of this TCR beta chain was carried out in a study of CD8 T cells in ankylosing spondylitis. Whole-study results and caveats: Researchers report that disease-linked clones proved CD8+ and relatively rare in peripheral blood. Within ankylosing spondylitis blood, a TCR beta motif made up of eight or nine highly homologous variants appeared to be characteristic. Disease-linked clones reportedly showed significant enrichment in matched ankylosing spondylitis synovial fluid. Reactive arthritis synovial fluid and blood previously showed some of these motif variants.

Construction of TCR beta libraries was performed using quantitative 5'-RACE with molecular barcodes. TCRdb re-derived calls from the 5' RACE reads in MiXCR, one entry per CDR3 protein. The sample contains 670,000 or so distinct CDR3 sequences, around a fifth of which appear only once. Germline V gene sequence: CDR1 MNHNS, CDR2 SASEGT. With V trimmed by 9 bases and J by 3 bases, 9 bases remained unmatched. The CDR3 has 16 residues. This clonotype was recorded a few times. No antigen is known for it. The sequenced sample consisted of blood, either unsorted or a sorted T cell fraction (not recorded which). The sequence was collected from a male donor with ankylosing spondylitis. The V and J genes are TRBV6-1 and TRBJ2-2, with 11 bases identical to TRBD2. CDR3 sequence reads: CASSYSSGRYTGELFF. The DNA of the CDR3 is TGTGCCAGTTCCTATTCTAGCGGGAGGTACACCGGGGAGCTGTTTTTT.